This T cell receptor (beta chain) was recorded in a study of beta chain features in type 1 diabetes listed by TCRdb under 2018. Some background on the complete study: Mean age, gender distribution, total cell number and subset yield did not differ between patients and healthy donors. Regulatory and stem cell-like memory subsets were obtained from only 8 patients and roughly 8 healthy donors, while naive and central memory subsets were obtained from all 30 or so donors. Across all samples, 90 million to 130 million sorted cells were examined, and cell number per subset correlated strongly with RNA yield. The study compared the TCRB repertoires of sorted circulating CD4+ T cell subsets in recently diagnosed type 1 diabetes patients with those in matched healthy donors. The investigation overall reported the following: A moderate but significant shortening of TCRB CDR3 length was observed in type 1 diabetes patients in all four CD4+ subsets. Naive, central memory and regulatory TCRB repertoires appeared to be more alike among patients than among healthy donors. Fewer insertions and more nucleotide deletions at VDJ recombination sites were observed in patients with type 1 diabetes, implying thymic rearrangement abnormalities. Shorter templates might be favored by PCR, yet because patient and control samples were amplified and corrected together, any such skew would affect both groups equally. Because cDNA rather than genomic DNA was sequenced, highly expressing activated cells could have been over-represented, although no difference in activation and CD3 levels was found between groups. Only small numbers of individuals were included in the HLA sub-analyses, which left unresolved whether HLA type had any influence on TCRB rearrangement.

Inclusive of the bounding cysteine and phenylalanine, the CDR3 is 15 residues long. The CDR3 DNA has 45 bases and is translated from base 1. CDR1 SGDLS and CDR2 YYNGEE are derived from the germline V gene. V is trimmed back by 2 bases and J by 2 bases, and the junction contains 6 bases that no gene match accounts for. From each donor, a single peripheral blood sample of about 116 mL on average was drawn into heparinised tubes. A BD FACSAria II and a panel including CD45RO, CCR7, CD25, CD127, CD95 and CD27 were used to sort naive, central memory, regulatory and stem cell-like memory CD4+ T cells. All sorted populations exceeded 95% purity. PBMCs were isolated immediately by Lymphoprep density gradient centrifugation and stained directly without culture. So that batch effects would be minimized, each experiment stained and sorted samples in pairs, pairing one healthy donor with one patient. Only a few counts were recorded for this clone. The clone's antigen remains unknown. No qualities accompany the bases; no much larger clone lies one base away.

The entire amount of isolated RNA was reverse transcribed using the High Capacity cDNA Reverse Transcription Kit, so the sequenced TCRB transcripts were expressed ones. Deep immunoSEQ sequencing was applied to naive, central memory and regulatory T cell samples, giving an average of roughly 3.5 million total reads per sample. After sorted cells were lysed in RLT buffer, RNA was extracted with DNase-treated RNeasy Micro or Mini kits, with the choice depending on cell number. To prevent cross-contamination, every cell subset was processed on its own, while patient and healthy donor samples were processed together. TCRB sequences were amplified from cDNA with the immunoSEQ multiplex PCR, producing 87-bp fragments spanning the CDR3 region. Sequencing of the amplicons was done on the Illumina HiSeq platform. Turning to the authors' computational methods: Synthetic template baselines were used to correct PCR bias computationally, reads within Hamming distance 2 were collapsed together, and singletons that could not be merged were discarded. Reads were aligned against IMGT so that V, D and J genes, CDR3 length and insertions or deletions at six rearrangement sites could be assigned. Within each subset, clonotype counts were normalized to sorted cell number, and only after that were true diversity and Gini coefficients computed with the tcR R package. The overlap coefficient, calculated on TCRB nucleotide sequences, was used to quantify repertoire sharing. Out-of-frame TCRB sequences from naive cells were analyzed to stand in for the pre-selection repertoire. In TCRdb, the immuneACCESS table is reduced to in-frame sequences with V and J assigned. These tables do not hold every clone; where another copy was compared, an unresolved V gene accounts for under half, and the others remain unexplained. The V and J calls and clone size are taken from that table; D and trimming were inferred from the DNA. For this sample the table gives 500,000 to 850,000 clones, of which 11% to 15% were detected only once. 0.035% to 0.04% of the sample is in the top ten clones.

The clonotype was recovered from a man between 18 and 29 years old with type 1 diabetes. What was sequenced was naive CD4+ T cells from blood. This sample's cell subset or site label indicates: true naive CD4+ T cells. The chain couples TRBV9 to TRBJ2-7, and TRBD2 matches 8 of the central bases. The encoded CDR3 is CASSVLSGGTYEQYF. In nucleotide form, the sequence is TGTGCCAGCAGCGTCCTCAGCGGGGGCACCTACGAGCAGTACTTC.